The present T cell receptor (beta chain) was sequenced within a study of T cell responses to AZD1222 COVID-19 vaccine. Study findings and constraints: Donors were chiefly white British, with a greater number of females, and clonal diversity was perhaps underestimated. Only 5 to 7 AZD1222 recipients were seropositive at baseline.

Germline V lookup: CDR1 DFQATT, CDR2 SNEGSKA (reference sequence). Trimming left V 5 bases short and J 3 bases short, with 7 bases between. The CDR3 runs to 11 residues. Clones were read by immunoSEQ multiplex PCR, and TCRdb kept only the in-frame ones, dropping some. The table shows roughly 96,000 clones, with roughly nine tenths occurring only once. Concerning this clone: Its target is not known.

This receptor was identified in an adult in good health. V usage is TRBV20-1 and J usage is TRBJ1-1; D remains unclear. Material: peripheral blood, obtained on day 0 of AZD1222 vaccination. The CDR3 here is CSAPGHTEAFF. The CDR3 DNA reads TGCAGTGCTCCAGGACACACTGAAGCTTTCTTT.